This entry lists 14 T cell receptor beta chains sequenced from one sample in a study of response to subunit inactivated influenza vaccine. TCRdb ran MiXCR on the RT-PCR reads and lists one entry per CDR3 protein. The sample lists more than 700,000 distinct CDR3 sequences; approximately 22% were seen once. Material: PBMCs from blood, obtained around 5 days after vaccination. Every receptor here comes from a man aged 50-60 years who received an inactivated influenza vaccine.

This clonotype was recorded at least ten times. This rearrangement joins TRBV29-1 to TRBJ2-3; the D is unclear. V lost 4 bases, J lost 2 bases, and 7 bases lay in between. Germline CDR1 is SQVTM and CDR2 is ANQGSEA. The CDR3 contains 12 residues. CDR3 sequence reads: CSVGQSTDTQYF. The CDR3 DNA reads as TGCAGCGTTGGTCAGTCCACAGATACGCAGTATTTT.

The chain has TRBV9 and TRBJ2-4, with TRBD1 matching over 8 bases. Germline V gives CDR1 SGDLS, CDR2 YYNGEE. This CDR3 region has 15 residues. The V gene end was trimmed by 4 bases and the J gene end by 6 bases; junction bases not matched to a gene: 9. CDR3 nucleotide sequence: TGTGCCAGCAGCCCCCGGGACAGGTCGGGAAACATTCAGTACTTC. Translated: CASSPRDRSGNIQYF.

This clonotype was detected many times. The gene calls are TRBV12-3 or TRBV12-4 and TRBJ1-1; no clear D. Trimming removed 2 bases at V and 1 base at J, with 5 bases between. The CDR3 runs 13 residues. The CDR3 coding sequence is TGTGCCAGCAGTTTACGGGAGAACACTGAAGCTTTCTTT. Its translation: CASSLRENTEAFF.

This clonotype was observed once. The CDR3 loop reads CASSAGLSNEQFF. CDR3 bases: TGCGCCAGCAGCGCGGGACTCTCCAATGAGCAGTTCTTC. The chain has TRBV5-1 and TRBJ2-1; a weak D match, TRBD2 (6 bases). The CDR3 extends over 13 amino acids. CDR1 and CDR2 (germline): SGHRS, YFSETQ. The V and J ends lost 4 bases and 6 bases respectively, with 11 bases between them.

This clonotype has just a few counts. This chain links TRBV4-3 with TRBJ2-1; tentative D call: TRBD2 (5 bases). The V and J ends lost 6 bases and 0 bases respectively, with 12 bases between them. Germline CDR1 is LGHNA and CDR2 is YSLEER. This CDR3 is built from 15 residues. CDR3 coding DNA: TGCGCCAGCAGAAAGGACTTGAGCTCCTACAATGAGCAGTTCTTC. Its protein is CASRKDLSSYNEQFF.

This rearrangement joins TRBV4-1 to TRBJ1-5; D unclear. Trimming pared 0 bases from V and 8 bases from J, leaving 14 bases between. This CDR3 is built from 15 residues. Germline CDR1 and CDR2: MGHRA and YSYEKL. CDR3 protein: CASSQEYSRAKPQHF. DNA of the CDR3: TGCGCCAGCAGCCAAGAATACAGTCGGGCGAAGCCCCAGCATTTT.

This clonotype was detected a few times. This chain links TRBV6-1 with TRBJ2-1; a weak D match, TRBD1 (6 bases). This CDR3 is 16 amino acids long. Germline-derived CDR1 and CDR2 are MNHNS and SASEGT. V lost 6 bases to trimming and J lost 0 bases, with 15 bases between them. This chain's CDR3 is CASRFRGGRSYNEQFF. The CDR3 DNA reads TGTGCCAGCAGATTCAGAGGGGGTCGCTCCTACAATGAGCAGTTCTTC.

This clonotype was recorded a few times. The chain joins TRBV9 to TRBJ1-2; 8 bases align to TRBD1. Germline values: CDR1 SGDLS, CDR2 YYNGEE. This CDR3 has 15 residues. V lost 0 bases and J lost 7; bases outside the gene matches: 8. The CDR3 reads CASSVEGTGLRGYTF. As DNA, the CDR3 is TGTGCCAGCAGCGTAGAAGGGACAGGACTTCGTGGCTACACCTTC.

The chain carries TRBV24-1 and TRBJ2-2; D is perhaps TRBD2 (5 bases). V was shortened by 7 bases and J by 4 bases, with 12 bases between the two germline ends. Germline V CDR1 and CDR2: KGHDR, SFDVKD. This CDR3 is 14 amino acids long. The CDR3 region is CATSALGRTGELFF. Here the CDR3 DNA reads TGTGCCACCAGCGCACTAGGGCGCACCGGGGAGCTGTTTTTT.

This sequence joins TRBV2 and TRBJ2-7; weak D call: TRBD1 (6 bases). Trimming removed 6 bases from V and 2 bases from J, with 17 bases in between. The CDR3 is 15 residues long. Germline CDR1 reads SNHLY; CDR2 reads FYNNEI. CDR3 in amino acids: CASRGAGTNPYEQYF. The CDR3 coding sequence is TGTGCCAGCAGGGGCGCCGGGACAAACCCCTACGAGCAGTACTTC.

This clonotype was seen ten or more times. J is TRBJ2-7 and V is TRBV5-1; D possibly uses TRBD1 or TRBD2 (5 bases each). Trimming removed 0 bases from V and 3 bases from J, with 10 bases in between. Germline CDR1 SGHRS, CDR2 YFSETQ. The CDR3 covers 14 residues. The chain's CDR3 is CASSLVPGSYEQYF. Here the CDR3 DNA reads TGCGCCAGCAGCTTGGTTCCAGGGAGCTACGAGCAGTACTTC. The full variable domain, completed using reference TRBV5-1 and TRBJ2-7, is KAGVTQTPRYLIKTRGQQVTLSCSPISGHRSVSWYQQTPGQGLQFLFEYFSETQRNKGNFPGRFSGRQFSNSRSEMNVSTLELGDSALYLCASSLVPGSYEQYFGPGTRLTVT.

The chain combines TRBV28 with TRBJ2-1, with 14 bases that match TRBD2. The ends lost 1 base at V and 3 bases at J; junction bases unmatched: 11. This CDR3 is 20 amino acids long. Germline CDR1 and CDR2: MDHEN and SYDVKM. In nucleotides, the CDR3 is TGTGCCAGCAGTTTATCCCTCCGGCGGACTAGCGGGAGGCACTACAATGAGCAGTTCTTC. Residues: CASSLSLRRTSGRHYNEQFF.

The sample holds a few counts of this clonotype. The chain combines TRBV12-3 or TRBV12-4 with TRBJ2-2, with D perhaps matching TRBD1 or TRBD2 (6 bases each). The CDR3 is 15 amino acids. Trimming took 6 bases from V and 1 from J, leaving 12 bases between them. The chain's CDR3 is CASRRDNLNTGELFF. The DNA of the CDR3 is TGTGCCAGCAGGCGGGACAACCTGAACACCGGGGAGCTGTTTTTT.

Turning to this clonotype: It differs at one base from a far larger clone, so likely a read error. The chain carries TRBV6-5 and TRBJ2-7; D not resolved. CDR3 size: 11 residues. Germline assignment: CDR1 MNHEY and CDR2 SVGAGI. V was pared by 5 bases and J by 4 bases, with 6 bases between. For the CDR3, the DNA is TGTGCCAGCAGTAACGGTTACGAGCAGTACTTC. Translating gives CASSNGYEQYF.